These 24 T cell receptor beta chains originate from one sample sequenced in a study of cytomegalovirus exposure and HLA in healthy donors. Primers: 60 Vbeta forward and 13 Jbeta reverse. Repertoires were generated with immunoSEQ multiplex PCR, while TCRdb's copy carries only in-frame clones and drops some. The repertoire holds approximately 160,000 clones, over 65% seen once, with around 3% in the top ten. Sequenced: PBMCs. These receptors came from a woman between 35 and 50 years old in good health and CMV-seropositive.

The rearrangement uses TRBV9 and TRBJ1-6; TRBD1 agrees at 8 bases. There are 15 residues in the CDR3. Germline assignment: CDR1 SGDLS and CDR2 YYNGEE. V dropped 4 bases and J dropped 3; count of bases not matched to a gene: 3. The CDR3 sequence is CASSQDRDYNSPLHF. CDR3 sequence (DNA): TGTGCCAGCAGCCAGGACAGGGACTATAATTCACCCCTCCACTTT.

A few counts support this clone. This sequence joins TRBV28 and TRBJ2-1; 7 bases are a match to TRBD2. The germline V gene encodes CDR1 MDHEN and CDR2 SYDVKM. The length of the CDR3 is 15 residues. J was trimmed by 7 bases and V by 5 bases; bases with no gene match: 11. The CDR3 DNA reads as TGTGCCAGCAGTGCGGGGGTGGGGGGAATAAATGAGCAGTTCTTC. Translated, it gives CASSAGVGGINEQFF.

The chain has TRBV2 and TRBJ1-1, with TRBD1 identical over 9 bases. The CDR3 runs 13 residues. The V segment lost 3 bases and the J segment 10 bases; nucleotides outside the gene matches: 6. Germline V gene sequence: CDR1 SNHLY, CDR2 FYNNEI. The CDR3 sequence is CASSEGQGGVAFF. The CDR3 DNA reads as TGTGCCAGCAGTGAGGGACAGGGTGGAGTAGCTTTCTTT.

This chain links TRBV4-2 with TRBJ1-2, with TRBD1 matching 12 bases. V lost 4 bases, J lost 1 base, and 7 bases stayed unmatched. The CDR3 contains 17 residues. Germline assignment: CDR1 LGHNA and CDR2 YNFKEQ. The DNA of the CDR3 is TGTGCCAGCAGCCTCGGGACAGGGGGCGCCTATAACTATGGCTACACCTTC. It translates to CASSLGTGGAYNYGYTF.

This clone came up a few times. V gene TRBV7-3 combines with J gene TRBJ2-5; maybe TRBD1 (6 bases). The CDR3 contains 14 residues. Germline V gene lookup returns CDR1 SGHTA and CDR2 FQGTGA. The germline V and J ends were trimmed by 5 bases and 1 base, with 11 bases remaining between them. The CDR3 sequence: CASSQQGSQETQYF. CDR3 sequence (DNA): TGTGCCAGCAGCCAGCAGGGGAGCCAAGAGACCCAGTACTTC. The full variable domain, its missing parts supplied by reference TRBV7-3 and TRBJ2-5, is GAGVSQTPSNKVTEKGKYVELRCDPISGHTALYWYRQSLGQGPEFLIYFQGTGAADDSGLPNDRFFAVRPEGSVSTLKIQRTERGDSAVYLCASSQQGSQETQYFGPGTRLLVL.

This clone has a single count. The gene calls are TRBV7-9 and TRBJ1-2, with 12 bases fitting TRBD1. The V gene end was trimmed by 2 bases and the J gene end by 8 bases; junction bases not matched to a gene: 9. The length of the CDR3 is 16 residues. CDR1 and CDR2 (germline): SEHNR, FQNEAQ (reference sequence). The CDR3 DNA reads as TGTGCCAGCAGCTTACACAGGGACAGGGGGCGTGAAGGCTACACCTTC. It yields the protein CASSLHRDRGREGYTF.

This clone was observed a handful of times. The junction and the germline gene differ at one end; a read error may be behind it. The chain recombines TRBV5-4 with TRBJ1-2; no firm D call. The CDR3 has 12 amino acids. Germline lookup yields CDR1 SGHNT and CDR2 YYREEE (reference sequence). In DNA, the CDR3 is TGTGCCAGCAGCTTGGGCGGGAATGGCTACCCCTTC. Amino acids: CASSLGGNGYPF.

This chain connects TRBV19 to TRBJ2-4; tentative D call: TRBD2 (7 bases). Trimming took 6 bases from V and 1 from J, leaving 13 bases between them. The CDR3 runs 15 residues. CDR1 LNHDA and CDR2 SQIVND come from the germline V gene (reference sequence). CDR3 in amino acids: CASRGGGTAKNIQYF. The CDR3 DNA sequence: TGTGCCAGTAGAGGGGGAGGGACGGCCAAAAACATTCAGTACTTC.

Regarding this clone: At one end, the junction sequence differs from germline, possibly due to a read error. The V and J genes are TRBV6-5 and TRBJ1-2; 8 nucleotides agree with TRBD1. CDR1 and CDR2 (germline): MNHEY, SVGAGI. The CDR3 is made up of 14 amino acids. CDR3 sequence: CASRTTGAPYGYPF. The CDR3 nucleotides read TGTGCCAGCAGAACGACAGGGGCTCCCTATGGCTACCCCTTC.

V and J are TRBV9 and TRBJ2-7; TRBD2 might be the D (6 bases). Trimming shortened V by 2 bases and J by 0 bases, and 15 bases separated the two germline ends. The CDR3 sequence is 16 residues long. Germline-derived CDR1 and CDR2 are SGDLS and YYNGEE. The CDR3 coding sequence is TGTGCCAGCAGCGTCTTCCCTGAGACTAGCTCCTACGAGCAGTACTTC. Protein: CASSVFPETSSYEQYF.

The V and J genes are TRBV9 and TRBJ2-3; D may be TRBD1 (5 bases). V was clipped by 2 bases and J by 7 bases, with 20 bases between them. CDR1 is SGDLS, CDR2 YYNGEE, per germline. The CDR3 length is 16 residues. The CDR3 bases are TGTGCCAGCAGCGTTGGGCCCAGAGAACAGGTGAATACGCAGTATTTT. Its translation: CASSVGPREQVNTQYF.

DNA for the CDR3: TGTGCCAGTAGTATAGAGCTAGCGGGGCATTACGAGCAGTACTTC. It codes for CASSIELAGHYEQYF. The rearrangement joins TRBV19 to TRBJ2-7; 9 bases match TRBD2. The CDR3 totals 15 residues. J gave up 4 bases and V 0 bases, and 4 bases lay outside the gene matches. Germline CDR1 is LNHDA and CDR2 is SQIVND (reference sequence).

This clone was counted between two and nine times. The CDR3 DNA is TGTGCCAGCAGGCGGACAGTTTATAGCAATCAGCCCCAGCATTTT. Translation gives CASRRTVYSNQPQHF. The V gene is TRBV6-5, the J gene TRBJ1-5; the D gene is possibly TRBD1 (6 bases). The germline V and J ends were trimmed by 6 bases and 0 bases, with 12 bases remaining between them. The germline V gene has CDR1 MNHEY and CDR2 SVGAGI. The CDR3 covers 15 residues.

CDR3 sequence: CASSFNQGLVAGANVLTF. DNA for the CDR3: TGTGCCAGCAGCTTCAATCAGGGTCTAGTGGCGGGGGCCAACGTCCTGACTTTC. The chain uses TRBV7-3 and TRBJ2-6; perhaps TRBD1 as D (5 bases). The CDR3 length is 18 residues. V was shortened by 3 bases and J by 4 bases, with 19 bases between the two germline ends. Germline CDR1 is SGHTA and CDR2 is FQGTGA.

The chain links TRBV28 to TRBJ2-1; 7 nucleotides agree with TRBD2. The germline CDR1 and CDR2 sequences are MDHEN and SYDVKM. The V and J ends lost 4 bases and 0 bases, in that order; junction bases with no gene match: 12. The CDR3 totals 18 residues. Here the CDR3 reads CASSSSETSSGSYNEQFF. Written as DNA, the CDR3 is TGTGCCAGCAGTTCCTCCGAGACTAGCTCAGGCTCCTACAATGAGCAGTTCTTC.

The chain couples TRBV4-2 to TRBJ2-4; 10 bases align to TRBD1. The CDR3 runs to 15 residues. V lost 6 bases, J lost 15 bases, and 17 bases stayed unmatched. Germline-derived CDR1 and CDR2 are LGHNA and YNFKEQ. CDR3 residues: CASSRGQGPGLERYF. The CDR3 region has the DNA TGTGCCAGCAGTCGGGGACAGGGGCCGGGATTGGAGCGGTACTTC.

The rearrangement joins TRBV5-1 to TRBJ1-4; D not certain. Trimming removed 1 base from V and 0 bases from J, with 10 bases in between. Germline V gene data show CDR1 as SGHRS and CDR2 as YFSETQ. This CDR3 is built from 16 residues. The CDR3, as DNA: TGCGCCAGCAGCTTGCAAGAGTCGGCAACTAATGAAAAACTGTTTTTT. Translating gives CASSLQESATNEKLFF.

Of note for this clone: An end of the junction differs from the germline gene, which may be a read error. The J gene is TRBJ1-2, the V gene TRBV5-4; 9 positions match TRBD1. The CDR3 runs to 12 residues. The germline V gene encodes CDR1 SGHNT and CDR2 YYREEE (reference sequence). In DNA form, the CDR3 reads TGTGCCAGCAGCAGGACAGGGGATGGCTACCCCTTC. This encodes CASSRTGDGYPF.

J is TRBJ2-5 and V is TRBV18, with D possibly TRBD2 on 6 matching bases. This CDR3 contains 14 residues. Per germline, CDR1 KGHSH and CDR2 LQKENI. V was pared by 0 bases and J by 2 bases, with 7 bases between. The CDR3 DNA sequence: TGTGCCAGCTCACCACCCGGACTACAAGAGACCCAGTACTTC. Protein sequence: CASSPPGLQETQYF.

J is TRBJ2-5 and V is TRBV4-1, with TRBD1 identical over 8 bases. The end of the DNA aligns better with TRBJ2-7, so the J call may be wrong. This CDR3 has 16 amino acids. Germline values: CDR1 MGHRA, CDR2 YSYEKL. The CDR3 DNA reads TGCGCCAGCAGTCAACTTCCGGGACAGGAATTTTACGAGCAGTACTTC. Its protein is CASSQLPGQEFYEQYF.

This clone was observed a handful of times. The chain has TRBV15 and TRBJ2-1; 9 positions match TRBD2. V gave up 0 bases and J gave up 6 bases; unmatched junction bases: 9. This CDR3 is 17 amino acids long. Germline CDR1 is LNHNV and CDR2 is YYDKDF (reference sequence). CDR3 sequence (DNA): TGTGCCACCAGCAGAGAGGTTTTCACTAGCGGGTCCAATGAGCAGTTCTTC. Its protein product is CATSREVFTSGSNEQFF.

This chain connects TRBV28 to TRBJ2-3; 8 bases line up with TRBD1. V lost 6 bases and J lost 6; bases outside the gene matches: 14. CDR3 size: 16 residues. Germline values: CDR1 MDHEN, CDR2 SYDVKM. This chain's CDR3 is CASSSTGTGFVDTQYF. For the CDR3, the DNA is TGTGCCAGCAGCTCAACCGGGACAGGTTTTGTCGATACGCAGTATTTT. Complete variable domain (other parts from reference TRBV28 and TRBJ2-3): DVKVTQSSRYLVKRTGEKVFLECVQDMDHENMFWYRQDPGLGLRLIYFSYDVKMKEKGDIPEGYSVSREKKERFSLILESASTNQTSMYLCASSSTGTGFVDTQYFGPGTRLTVL.

The rearrangement joins TRBV27 to TRBJ2-3; 8 bases match TRBD2. This CDR3 spans 16 amino acids. V shed 3 bases and J 5 bases; nucleotides not matched to a gene: 10. Germline CDR1 reads MNHEY; CDR2 reads SMNVEV (reference sequence). The CDR3 is CASSFWAGGGVDTQYF. The CDR3 region has the DNA TGTGCCAGCAGTTTCTGGGCGGGGGGCGGGGTAGATACGCAGTATTTT.

The rearrangement joins TRBV6-5 to TRBJ1-1; possible D gene TRBD1, 5 bases. The V gene lost 5 bases and the J gene lost 8 bases, with 12 bases spanning the gap. Germline V lookup: CDR1 MNHEY, CDR2 SVGAGI. CDR3 length: 12 residues. Here the CDR3 DNA reads TGTGCCAGCAGTACAGGACGCTGCGAAGCTTTCTTT. This sequence encodes CASSTGRCEAFF.